The entry below describes one T cell receptor (beta chain). Antigen unknown. This record comes from a study of T cell repertoires in ileal Crohn's disease. Study background: Operated complications were stricturing disease (about 60%) and penetrating disease (approximately 39%).

With 1 base removed from V and 2 bases from J, the gap between germline ends came to 12 bases. This CDR3 comprises 16 residues. The germline V gene has CDR1 MGHRA and CDR2 YSYEKL. TCRB immunosequencing input was roughly 490 nanograms of biopsy DNA per sample. The data were produced by immunoSEQ multiplex PCR, yet TCRdb's version contains in-frame clones alone and is incomplete. The sample has more than 60,000 clones; roughly nine tenths are singletons. Time point in this sample: neoterminal ileum biopsy at postoperative endoscopy, about 6 months after surgery. The study, taken as a whole, reports: Endoscopic recurrence occurred in every patient whose clonality exceeded 26.8%. Within the first postoperative year, endoscopy came at median around 7 months.

This receptor was identified in an adult with Crohn's disease. Sequenced material: ileal tissue. The rearrangement joins TRBV4-1 to TRBJ1-5; D possibly corresponds to TRBD1 (5 bases). CDR3 sequence reads: CASSQVGAGRNQPQHF. CDR3 nucleotide sequence: TGCGCCAGCAGCCAAGTTGGGGCAGGCCGCAATCAGCCCCAGCATTTT.